Detailed here is one TCR beta chain. It has no known antigen specificity. The input lacks base qualities; no much larger clone sits a single base away. This entry belongs to a study of T cell repertoires in aging, cancer and after chemotherapy (dated by TCRdb to the late 2010s). Some background on the complete study: Six donor age groups were covered, ranging from 30 or younger up to 70 or older, and each group contained at least three individuals. The cohort comprised about 210 cancer patients, 90 to 94 with hematological and 110 to 130 with solid cancers, plus 95 healthy donors as a reference group. TCR repertoires from healthy donor controls were recorded over periods of several months to years and showed clear clonal overlap between repeated samplings. The full dataset contained 9.1 million or so TCR reads. Peripheral blood TCR beta repertoires from healthy donors and cancer patients were profiled to examine immunoaging and T cell reconstitution after chemotherapy. Overall study results and their limits: In healthy donors, the decline in TCR diversity with age was mainly explained by loss of richness, whereas in cancer patients loss of evenness was also found to contribute. Median generation probability increased over the chemotherapy interval in both cancer cohorts, suggesting repertoire reconstitution through rebound thymic output. According to the authors, the repertoire data do not permit conclusions about immunological memory after chemotherapy. Compared with age-matched healthy donors, untreated patients with either hematological or solid cancers had significantly lower TCR diversity in the blood along with higher clonality.

Using a mixed TRB-A/B primer pool, multiplex touch-down PCR amplified rearranged TRB sequences covering the V, D and J segments. Illumina adapters and sample indices were attached to the amplicons in two consecutive PCR reactions using Phusion HS II polymerase. After gel purification with the NucleoSpin Gel and PCR Clean-up kit, the amplicons were checked using Qubit and an Agilent 2100 Bioanalyzer. The libraries were sequenced on an Illumina MiSeq with 600-cycle, single-indexed, paired-end runs. The published analysis was carried out like this. TRB sequences were processed with MiXCR versions 2.12 and 3.0.5. Each unique CDR3 nucleotide sequence was counted as one clone, and only productive sequences with at least two reads were retained. Repertoire metrics included Shannon diversity, evenness, clonality (one minus evenness), and alpha-parameterized diversity profiles from alpha 0 to 5. Generation probabilities of clones in paired pre- and post-chemotherapy samples were computed with the IGoR algorithm. TCRdb reprocessed the public reads (quality trimming at Q25 with fastp, clone calling with MiXCR) and kept in-frame beta chains. Rows with one shared CDR3 protein collapse into an entry with the most common genes and DNA. The V and J calls and clone size are TCRdb's, not the authors'. Across this sample there are over 9,000 distinct CDR3 sequences, with about 24% seen only once. About 2.1% of the sample is in the top ten clones.

TCR beta rearrangements were amplified from genomic DNA isolated from peripheral blood, not from sorted cells or RNA. The sample comprised blood. The receptor was derived from a human donor in good health.

The encoded CDR3 is CASSAIIRGGGYTF. The base sequence is TGTGCCAGCAGCGCAATTATCAGGGGAGGTGGCTACACCTTC. Recombination connected TRBV9 to TRBJ1-2; tentative D gene TRBD1, with 6 bases matching. Between the V and J ends, shortened by 3 bases and 7 bases respectively, the junction contains 16 bases. Including cysteine and phenylalanine, the CDR3 has 14 amino acids. Only the CDR3 region is kept as DNA, spanning 42 bases read in frame from base 1. The germline V gene supplies CDR1 SGDLS and CDR2 YYNGEE. The variable domain in full, with residues beyond the CDR3 obtained from the reference TRBV9 and TRBJ1-2 genes, is DSGVTQTPKHLITATGQRVTLRCSPRSGDLSVYWYQQSLDQGLQFLIQYYNGEERAKGNILERFSAQQFPDLHSELNLSSLELGDSALYFCASSAIIRGGGYTFGSGTRLTVV.